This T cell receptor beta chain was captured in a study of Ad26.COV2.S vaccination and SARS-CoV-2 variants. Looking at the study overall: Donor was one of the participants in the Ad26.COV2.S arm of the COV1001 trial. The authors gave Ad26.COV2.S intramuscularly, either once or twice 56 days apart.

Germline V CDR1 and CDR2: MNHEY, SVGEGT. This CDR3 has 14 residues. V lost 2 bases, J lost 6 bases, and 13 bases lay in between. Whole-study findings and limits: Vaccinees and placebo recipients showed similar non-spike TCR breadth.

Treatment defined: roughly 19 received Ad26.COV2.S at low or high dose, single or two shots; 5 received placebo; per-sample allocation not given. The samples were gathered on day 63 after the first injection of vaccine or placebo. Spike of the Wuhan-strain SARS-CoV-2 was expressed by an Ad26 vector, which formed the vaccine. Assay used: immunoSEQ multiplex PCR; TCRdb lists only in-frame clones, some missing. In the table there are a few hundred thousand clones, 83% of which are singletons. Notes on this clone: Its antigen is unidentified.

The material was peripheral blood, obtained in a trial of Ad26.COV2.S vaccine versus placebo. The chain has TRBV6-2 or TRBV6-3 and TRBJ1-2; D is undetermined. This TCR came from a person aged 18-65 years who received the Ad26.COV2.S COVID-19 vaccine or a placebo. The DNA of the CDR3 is TGTGCCAGCAGTTACGTCAGCAGATCCGATGGCTACACCTTC. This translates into CASSYVSRSDGYTF.